This passage covers 26 T cell receptor beta chains from one sample sequenced in a study of blood T cell repertoires in COVID-19. Repertoires were generated with immunoSEQ multiplex PCR, while TCRdb's copy carries only in-frame clones and drops some. Here the sample spans approximately 250,000 clones, 70% to 85% being singletons. Sequenced material: PBMCs or T cells enriched from blood (not recorded which). These receptors were taken from a middle-aged man who had recovered from COVID-19.

This chain links TRBV30 with TRBJ1-2, with a possible D match to TRBD1 (5 bases). The CDR3 is 14 amino acids. V shed 5 bases and J shed 0 bases, with 13 bases lying between them. Looked up from germline, CDR1 is GTSNPN and CDR2 is SVGIG (reference sequence). CDR3 coding DNA: TGTGCCTGGTGCAGACAGCTCCCTAACTATGGCTACACCTTC. It specifies CAWCRQLPNYGYTF. Complete variable domain (other parts from reference TRBV30 and TRBJ1-2): SQTIHQWPATLVQPVGSPLSLECTVEGTSNPNLYWYRQAAGRGLQLLFYSVGIGQISSEVPQNLSASRPQDRQFILSSKKLLLSDSGFYLCAWCRQLPNYGYTFGSGTRLTVV.

In DNA, the CDR3 is TGTGCCAGCAGGTGGACCGGGACAGAAGATGAAAAACTGTTTTTT. It specifies CASRWTGTEDEKLFF. The J gene is TRBJ1-4, the V gene TRBV6-5, with 7 nucleotides matching TRBD1. The CDR3 totals 15 residues. Germline CDR1 MNHEY, CDR2 SVGAGI. Trimming at V came to 6 bases and at J to 6 bases, leaving 10 bases not matched to a gene.

The chain is built from TRBV4-1 and TRBJ1-2; D call uncertain. CDR3 size: 14 residues. The germline V gene encodes CDR1 MGHRA and CDR2 YSYEKL. The ends were cut back, 1 base at V and 2 bases at J, with 8 bases in the middle. In DNA form, the CDR3 reads TGCGCCAGCAGCCAAGTAGAGGGAAACTATGGCTACACCTTC. Amino acid sequence: CASSQVEGNYGYTF.

This chain connects TRBV5-1 to TRBJ2-1; 10 bases map to TRBD1. The CDR3 extends over 15 amino acids. The V and J ends lost 0 bases and 7 bases, in that order; junction bases with no gene match: 4. CDR1 SGHRS and CDR2 YFSETQ come from the germline V gene. The CDR3 sequence is CASSLGGQGRNEQFF. The CDR3 DNA reads as TGCGCCAGCAGCTTGGGGGGACAGGGGCGGAATGAGCAGTTCTTC.

The chain uses TRBV11-2 and TRBJ2-3; D might be TRBD2 (6 bases). The V gene lost 1 base and the J gene lost 6 bases, with 11 bases spanning the gap. This CDR3 spans 14 amino acids. Germline CDR1 is SGHAT and CDR2 is FQNNGV. The DNA of the CDR3 is TGTGCCAGCAGCTTAGCGATGGCGGGGGATACGCAGTATTTT. Protein sequence: CASSLAMAGDTQYF.

The genes are TRBV28 and TRBJ2-7; TRBD2 aligns across 14 bases. Germline V CDR1 and CDR2: MDHEN, SYDVKM. The length of the CDR3 is 17 residues. V was clipped by 6 bases and J by 1 base; unmatched bases: 8. The CDR3 DNA is TGTGCCAGCAGCAGACTAGCGGGAGGGCCAAGGTCCTACGAGCAGTACTTC. As protein: CASSRLAGGPRSYEQYF.

In nucleotides, the CDR3 is TGTGCCAGCAGCCAGAGCGTTAGCGCTAACTATGGCTACACCTTC. Amino acid sequence: CASSQSVSANYGYTF. The chain is built from TRBV16 and TRBJ1-2; D is ambiguous. Trimming took 3 bases from V and 0 from J, leaving 11 bases between them. This CDR3 is built from 15 residues. CDR1 and CDR2 (germline): KGHSY, FQNENV.

J is TRBJ1-1 and V is TRBV5-1, with D possibly matching TRBD1 (5 bases). The length of the CDR3 is 13 residues. Trimming removed 1 base at V and 4 bases at J, with 8 bases between. From germline, CDR1 is SGHRS and CDR2 YFSETQ. The CDR3 loop is CASSLPGSTEAFF. Written as DNA, the CDR3 is TGCGCCAGCAGCTTGCCAGGGTCCACTGAAGCTTTCTTT.

This clone has more than one count but fewer than ten. The genes are TRBV2 and TRBJ2-3; D is ambiguous. The V gene's germline CDR1 is SNHLY and CDR2 FYNNEI. This CDR3 is built from 12 residues. The ends were cut back, 8 bases at V and 4 bases at J, with 10 bases in the middle. This CDR3 reads CASLLRPDTQYF. The CDR3 bases are TGTGCCAGCCTCTTGCGTCCAGATACGCAGTATTTT.

This clone showed up just a few times. The chain joins TRBV7-2 to TRBJ2-3, with D maybe TRBD2 (5 bases). The ends were cut back, 0 bases at V and 4 bases at J, with 17 bases in the middle. CDR1 is SGHTA and CDR2 is FQGNSA in the germline V gene. The CDR3 is 17 amino acids. The CDR3 DNA reads as TGTGCCAGCAGCTTAGCCGGACTTTCTGTTGTGGCAGATACGCAGTATTTT. As protein: CASSLAGLSVVADTQYF.

V gene TRBV7-2 combines with J gene TRBJ1-3; D might be TRBD1 (5 bases). There are 15 residues in the CDR3. V lost 6 bases, J lost 0 bases, and 12 bases lay in between. Germline assignment: CDR1 SGHTA and CDR2 FQGNSA. The CDR3 coding sequence is TGTGCCAGCAGTCCGACCGGGGGCTCTGGAAACACCATATATTTT. As protein: CASSPTGGSGNTIYF.

This chain connects TRBV6-5 to TRBJ2-1; the D gene is possibly TRBD1 (6 bases). Germline V gene lookup returns CDR1 MNHEY and CDR2 SVGAGI. The length of the CDR3 is 15 residues. The V and J ends lost 8 bases and 7 bases respectively, with 21 bases between them. The CDR3 DNA is TGTGCCAGCGGGAGTAGGGGGTTTTATCGGAATGAGCAGTTCTTC. Its translation: CASGSRGFYRNEQFF.

This clone has a count of ten or more. The chain uses TRBV7-9 and TRBJ2-7, with D uncertain. Trimming took off 3 bases at V and 6 bases at J, with 9 bases between the two ends. The germline V gene encodes CDR1 SEHNR and CDR2 FQNEAQ (reference sequence). The CDR3 length is 12 residues. CDR3 sequence: CASSFMVGEQYF. In nucleotides, the CDR3 is TGTGCCAGCAGCTTCATGGTCGGCGAGCAGTACTTC.

This clone turned up a few times. J is TRBJ1-2 and V is TRBV5-1, with TRBD1 matching 10 bases. CDR3 size: 15 residues. Trimming at V came to 0 bases and at J to 7 bases, leaving 6 bases not matched to a gene. Germline CDR1 SGHRS, CDR2 YFSETQ. CDR3 bases: TGCGCCAGCAGCTTGGAGGGACAGGGGACGGTTGGCTACACCTTC. Encoded protein: CASSLEGQGTVGYTF. Full variable domain (remainder filled in from reference TRBV5-1 and TRBJ1-2): KAGVTQTPRYLIKTRGQQVTLSCSPISGHRSVSWYQQTPGQGLQFLFEYFSETQRNKGNFPGRFSGRQFSNSRSEMNVSTLELGDSALYLCASSLEGQGTVGYTFGSGTRLTVV.

The CDR3: CAWSARVSNQPQHF. The CDR3 bases are TGTGCCTGGAGCGCTCGGGTGAGCAATCAGCCCCAGCATTTT. The chain has TRBV30 and TRBJ1-5; the D is unclear. With 3 bases removed from V and 1 base from J, the gap between germline ends came to 10 bases. Looked up from germline, CDR1 is GTSNPN and CDR2 is SVGIG (reference sequence). CDR3 length equals 14 residues.

This clone appeared a single time. J is TRBJ1-5 and V is TRBV4-1, with D tentatively TRBD1 (6 bases). Germline V gives CDR1 MGHRA, CDR2 YSYEKL. The CDR3 runs to 16 residues. V was trimmed by 0 bases and J by 6 bases, leaving 15 bases between them. The CDR3 nucleotides are TGCGCCAGCAGCCAAGATCAAGAACAGGGCGGTCAGCCCCAGCATTTT. Translating it yields CASSQDQEQGGQPQHF.

This clone has only a few counts. The chain couples TRBV5-6 to TRBJ1-2; D not resolved. The CDR3 extends over 14 amino acids. Between the trimmed V and J ends, which lost 1 base and 6 bases, there was a span of 13 bases. Germline loops: CDR1 SGHDT, CDR2 YYEEEE. The CDR3 protein is CASSLITASHGYTF. CDR3 in DNA: TGTGCCAGCAGCTTGATTACAGCCTCGCATGGCTACACCTTC. Full variable domain (missing parts from reference TRBV5-6 and TRBJ1-2): DAGVTQSPTHLIKTRGQQVTLRCSPKSGHDTVSWYQQALGQGPQFIFQYYEEEERQRGNFPDRFSGHQFPNYSSELNVNALLLGDSALYLCASSLITASHGYTFGSGTRLTVV.

A remark on this clone: The identical CDR3 is also encoded by other nucleotide sequences in the sample. This chain uses TRBV18 with TRBJ2-3, with D perhaps TRBD2 (5 bases). Germline CDR1 reads KGHSH; CDR2 reads LQKENI. Between the trimmed V and J ends, which lost 2 bases and 4 bases, there was a span of 10 bases. This CDR3 contains 14 residues. CDR3 sequence (DNA): TGTGCCAGCTCACCAGGTCTAGCTCCAGATACGCAGTATTTT. Residues: CASSPGLAPDTQYF.

This sequence joins TRBV5-6 and TRBJ2-6; D ambiguous. The germline V gene encodes CDR1 SGHDT and CDR2 YYEEEE. The length of the CDR3 is 15 residues. Trimming removed 4 bases from V and 0 bases from J, with 8 bases in between. For the CDR3, the DNA is TGTGCCAGCAGCCTCGGTGGCTCTGGGGCCAACGTCCTGACTTTC. It specifies CASSLGGSGANVLTF.

The rearrangement links TRBV19 to TRBJ1-2, with 8 bases fitting TRBD1. J lost 6 bases, V lost 6 bases, and 12 bases had no gene match. The CDR3 has 15 residues. CDR1 is LNHDA and CDR2 is SQIVND in the germline V gene (reference sequence). CDR3 loop: CASSEEGTGQHGYTF. CDR3 sequence (DNA): TGTGCCAGTAGCGAAGAAGGGACAGGCCAGCATGGCTACACCTTC.

The chain combines TRBV9 with TRBJ1-6; no definite D call. V was pared by 3 bases and J by 0 bases, with 10 bases between. Germline V lookup: CDR1 SGDLS, CDR2 YYNGEE. This CDR3 is built from 16 residues. CDR3 region: CASSEGGSSYNSPLHF. The CDR3 nucleotides read TGTGCCAGCAGCGAGGGAGGGAGCTCCTATAATTCACCCCTCCACTTT. Full variable domain (outside the CDR3, taken from reference TRBV9 and TRBJ1-6): DSGVTQTPKHLITATGQRVTLRCSPRSGDLSVYWYQQSLDQGLQFLIQYYNGEERAKGNILERFSAQQFPDLHSELNLSSLELGDSALYFCASSEGGSSYNSPLHFGNGTRLTVT.

This rearrangement joins TRBV6-5 to TRBJ2-1; 9 positions match TRBD2. CDR1 and CDR2 (germline): MNHEY, SVGAGI. The trim removed 8 bases at V and 7 bases at J, leaving 9 bases unmatched. The CDR3 covers 14 residues. CDR3 residues: CASARGLALNEQFF. In DNA form, the CDR3 reads TGTGCCAGCGCCCGGGGACTAGCTCTAAATGAGCAGTTCTTC.

V usage is TRBV5-1 and J usage is TRBJ2-1; the D gene is possibly TRBD1 (5 bases). Trimming removed 2 bases from V and 4 bases from J, with 7 bases in between. The CDR3 length is 13 residues. CDR1 SGHRS and CDR2 YFSETQ come from the germline V gene. Here the CDR3 DNA reads TGCGCCAGCAGCTTCCGACAGTACAATGAGCAGTTCTTC. This sequence encodes CASSFRQYNEQFF. The entire variable domain, with the rest obtained from reference TRBV5-1 and TRBJ2-1, is as follows: KAGVTQTPRYLIKTRGQQVTLSCSPISGHRSVSWYQQTPGQGLQFLFEYFSETQRNKGNFPGRFSGRQFSNSRSEMNVSTLELGDSALYLCASSFRQYNEQFFGPGTRLTVL.

The V call is TRBV20-1, the J call TRBJ2-7, with 8 bases fitting TRBD1. The CDR3 totals 14 residues. CDR1 and CDR2 (germline): DFQATT, SNEGSKA (reference sequence). V lost 3 bases to trimming and J lost 4 bases; unmatched junction nucleotides: 8. This CDR3 is CSASPTGDKYEQYF. As DNA, the CDR3 is TGCAGTGCTAGTCCGACAGGGGATAAGTACGAGCAGTACTTC.

The CDR3 region is CASSFRAGVYEQYF. DNA of the CDR3: TGCGCCAGCAGCTTTAGGGCGGGCGTTTACGAGCAGTACTTC. This rearrangement joins TRBV5-1 to TRBJ2-7; possible D gene TRBD2, 5 bases. This CDR3 is 14 amino acids long. Trimming cost V 2 bases and J 4 bases, with 13 bases left between them. In germline, CDR1 is SGHRS, CDR2 YFSETQ.

The V and J genes are TRBV18 and TRBJ2-7, with TRBD1 matching over 9 bases. This CDR3 contains 14 residues. Germline V gives CDR1 KGHSH, CDR2 LQKENI. Unmatched junction bases numbered 4, after V lost 2 bases and J lost 5 bases. The CDR3 loop reads CASSPTGQGHEQYF. For the CDR3, the DNA is TGTGCCAGCTCACCAACGGGACAGGGCCACGAGCAGTACTTC. Based on the CDR3 plus reference TRBV18 and TRBJ2-7, the full variable domain is NAGVMQNPRHLVRRRGQEARLRCSPMKGHSHVYWYRQLPEEGLKFMVYLQKENIIDESGMPKERFSAEFPKEGPSILRIQQVVRGDSAAYFCASSPTGQGHEQYFGPGTRLTVT.